The T cell receptor beta chain under discussion was sequenced for a study of human T cells and chemical hapten exposure. Study outcomes and limitations: There was no change with DPC sensitization in TCRs above 1 in 1000 frequency.

Individual cDNA molecules each carried unique molecular identifiers attached by the library. TCRdb used MiXCR to reprocess the RACE reads, holding one entry per CDR3 protein. The sample contains roughly 88,000 distinct CDR3 sequences, roughly 9.1% of which appear only once. This clonotype was counted at least ten times. The target antigen is unknown. Specified time point: pre-sensitization, week 0. The treatment is: therapeutic diphenylcyclopropenone sensitization with weekly scalp DPC. Investigators collected blood before applying each patch test. The total RNA was obtained from whole blood that was not fractionated. V dropped 7 bases and J dropped 11; count of bases not matched to a gene: 11. There are 13 residues in the CDR3. The V gene's germline CDR1 is WSHSY and CDR2 SAAADI.

Material: whole blood, obtained in connection with sensitization to the hapten diphenylcyclopropenone (DPC). This chain joins TRBV10-2 and TRBJ2-3; the match to TRBD2 covers 8 bases. This TCR was sampled from a woman in her thirties or forties with alopecia areata. Some clones in this sample may be carry-over from other donors' samples. This CDR3 is CASTSSGDPRQYF. The CDR3 DNA follows: TGCGCCAGCACCAGTAGCGGGGACCCCAGGCAGTATTTT.